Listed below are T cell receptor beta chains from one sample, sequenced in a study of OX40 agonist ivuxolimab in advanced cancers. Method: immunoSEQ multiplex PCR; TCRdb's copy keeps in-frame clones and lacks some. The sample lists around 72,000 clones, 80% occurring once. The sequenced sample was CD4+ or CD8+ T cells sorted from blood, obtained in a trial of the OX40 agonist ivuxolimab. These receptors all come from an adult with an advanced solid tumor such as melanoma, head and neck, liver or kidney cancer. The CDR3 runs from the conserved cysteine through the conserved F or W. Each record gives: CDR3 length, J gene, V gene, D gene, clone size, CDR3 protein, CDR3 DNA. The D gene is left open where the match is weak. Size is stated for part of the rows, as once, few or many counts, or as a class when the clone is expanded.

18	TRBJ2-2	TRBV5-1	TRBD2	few	CASSLALSGTTNTGELFF	TGCGCCAGCAGCTTGGCGCTCAGCGGGACCACGAACACCGGGGAGCTGTTTTTT
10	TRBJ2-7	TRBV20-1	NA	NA	CSAMDYEQYF	TGCAGTGCTATGGACTACGAGCAGTACTTC
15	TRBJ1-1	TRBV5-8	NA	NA	CASSWTTGRALLAFF	TGTGCCAGCAGCTGGACCACAGGGCGCGCTCTGCTTGCTTTCTTT
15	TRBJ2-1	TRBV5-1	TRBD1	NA	CASSSGQGSYNEQFF	TGCGCCAGCAGCTCGGGACAGGGTTCCTACAATGAGCAGTTCTTC
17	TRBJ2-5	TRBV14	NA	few	CASSQDRRGRSQETQYF	TGTGCCAGCAGCCAAGATCGGAGAGGGCGGTCCCAAGAGACCCAGTACTTC
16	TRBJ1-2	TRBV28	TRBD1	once	CASRAGQGKLFYGYTF	TGTGCCAGCAGAGCGGGACAGGGAAAGTTATTCTATGGCTACACCTTC
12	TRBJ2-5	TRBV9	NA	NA	CASSGTSREQYF	TGTGCCAGCAGCGGGACAAGCCGGGAGCAGTACTTC
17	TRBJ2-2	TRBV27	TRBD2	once	CASSLWSGLGVPGELFF	TGTGCCAGCAGTTTATGGTCGGGACTAGGGGTCCCCGGGGAGCTGTTTTTT
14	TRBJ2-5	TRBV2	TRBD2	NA	CASSSTSGQETQYF	TGTGCCAGCAGTTCTACTAGCGGCCAAGAGACCCAGTACTTC
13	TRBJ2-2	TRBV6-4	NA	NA	CASSDLNTGELFF	TGTGCCAGCAGTGACTTGAACACCGGGGAGCTGTTTTTT
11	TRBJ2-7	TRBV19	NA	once	CASRLASEQYF	TGTGCCAGTAGGCTAGCATCCGAGCAGTACTTC
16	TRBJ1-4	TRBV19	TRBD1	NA	CASRSTRDSRDEKLFF	TGTGCCAGTAGATCCACCCGGGACAGCCGAGATGAAAAACTGTTTTTT
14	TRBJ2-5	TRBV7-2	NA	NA	CASSLVAGEETQYF	TGTGCCAGCAGCTTAGTGGCAGGGGAAGAGACCCAGTACTTC
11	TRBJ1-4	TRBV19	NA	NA	CASSRSEKLFF	TGTGCCAGTAGTAGAAGTGAAAAACTGTTTTTT
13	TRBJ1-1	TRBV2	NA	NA	CASTPTGTPEAFF	TGTGCCAGCACCCCGACAGGTACCCCTGAAGCTTTCTTT
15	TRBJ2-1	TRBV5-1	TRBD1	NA	CASRQGTGVRNEQFF	TGCGCCAGCAGACAGGGGACAGGGGTTCGTAATGAGCAGTTCTTC
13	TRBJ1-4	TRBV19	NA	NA	CASSIGTYEKLFF	TGTGCCAGTAGTATCGGCACGTATGAAAAACTGTTTTTT
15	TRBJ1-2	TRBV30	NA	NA	CAWKQAEGKIYGYTF	TGTGCCTGGAAGCAAGCAGAAGGGAAGATCTATGGCTACACCTTC
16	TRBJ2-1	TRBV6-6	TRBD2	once	CASRSHGGGIDNEQFF	TGTGCCAGCAGATCCCACGGCGGGGGTATCGACAATGAGCAGTTCTTC
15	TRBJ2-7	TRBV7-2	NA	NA	CASSLDQRARYEQYF	TGTGCCAGCAGCTTAGATCAGCGGGCCCGCTACGAGCAGTACTTC
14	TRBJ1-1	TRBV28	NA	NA	CASSPDRLNTEAFF	TGTGCCAGCAGCCCAGACCGACTGAACACTGAAGCTTTCTTT
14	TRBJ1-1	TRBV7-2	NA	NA	CASSFLTANTEAFF	TGTGCCAGCAGCTTCTTAACAGCGAACACTGAAGCTTTCTTT